Each of the 26 T cell receptor beta chains below was sequenced from the same sample in a study of blood T cell repertoires in COVID-19. Here immunoSEQ multiplex PCR was the method, and the copy in TCRdb shows in-frame clones only, minus some. Of around 280,000 clones in the sample, 75% to 90% were seen once. What was sequenced was peripheral blood. The source is a woman younger than 45 who had recovered from COVID-19.

The J gene is TRBJ1-4, the V gene TRBV2; perhaps TRBD1 as D (5 bases). CDR3 length: 13 amino acids. The germline V gene encodes CDR1 SNHLY and CDR2 FYNNEI. The V end was cut by 8 bases, the J end by 5 bases, with 12 bases between. The CDR3 DNA reads as TGTGCCAGCCGGGTGGGGCGGAATGAAAAACTGTTTTTT. The encoded protein is CASRVGRNEKLFF.

The rearrangement joins TRBV9 to TRBJ2-7; 9 bases align to TRBD2. The ends lost 0 bases at V and 5 bases at J; junction bases unmatched: 6. The CDR3 consists of 15 residues. The germline V gene has CDR1 SGDLS and CDR2 YYNGEE. Here the CDR3 reads CASSVAGTSFDEQYF. As DNA, the CDR3 is TGTGCCAGCAGCGTAGCCGGGACTAGCTTCGACGAGCAGTACTTC.

This clone has just a few counts. The chain joins TRBV6-5 to TRBJ1-2; D may be TRBD1 (6 bases). Trimming cost V 2 bases and J 4 bases, with 11 bases left between them. Per the germline V gene, CDR1 is MNHEY and CDR2 is SVGAGI. The CDR3 loop spans 14 amino acids. Here the CDR3 reads CASSYGAGAYGYTF. CDR3 nucleotide sequence: TGTGCCAGCAGTTACGGTGCAGGGGCCTATGGCTACACCTTC.

CDR3 nucleotide sequence: TGCGCCAGCAGCCTCTTGAGCGGGAGGGGAACCGGGGAGCTGTTTTTT. Protein: CASSLLSGRGTGELFF. The J gene is TRBJ2-2, the V gene TRBV4-1, with 10 positions matching TRBD2. The CDR3 contains 16 residues. Losses at the gene ends were 4 bases for V and 5 bases for J; bases not matched to a gene: 7. From germline, CDR1 is MGHRA and CDR2 YSYEKL.

The J gene is TRBJ1-5, the V gene TRBV7-2, with D perhaps TRBD1 (6 bases). In germline, CDR1 is SGHTA, CDR2 FQGNSA. This CDR3 comprises 15 residues. Trimming left V 1 base short and J 4 bases short, with 11 bases between. CDR3 amino acids: CASSLGWTANQPQHF. For the CDR3, the DNA is TGTGCCAGCAGCTTAGGTTGGACAGCTAATCAGCCCCAGCATTTT.

The chain combines TRBV27 with TRBJ1-3; TRBD1 agrees at 8 bases. There are 16 residues in the CDR3. Per germline, CDR1 MNHEY and CDR2 SMNVEV (reference sequence). The ends lost 3 bases at V and 1 base at J; junction bases unmatched: 5. The CDR3 sequence is CASSLSRGLSGNTIYF. The CDR3 coding sequence is TGTGCCAGCAGTTTGTCCAGGGGGCTTTCTGGAAACACCATATATTTT.

The chain couples TRBV2 to TRBJ2-3, with 7 bases aligning to TRBD1. Trimming took 4 bases from V and 1 from J; bases not matched to a gene: 2. Germline-derived CDR1 and CDR2 are SNHLY and FYNNEI. The CDR3 loop spans 14 amino acids. The CDR3 region is CASSVTGGTDTQYF. The CDR3 DNA reads TGTGCCAGCAGTGTAACAGGGGGCACAGATACGCAGTATTTT.

This chain connects TRBV5-4 to TRBJ2-3; no clear D. The CDR3 consists of 13 residues. CDR1 is SGHNT, CDR2 YYREEE, per germline (reference sequence). Trimming removed 4 bases from V and 4 bases from J, with 10 bases in between. The CDR3 region has the DNA TGTGCCAGCAGCGCCTGGAGAGCAGATACGCAGTATTTT. As protein: CASSAWRADTQYF. The variable domain in full, completed from reference TRBV5-4 and TRBJ2-3, reads ETGVTQSPTHLIKTRGQQVTLRCSSQSGHNTVSWYQQALGQGPQFIFQYYREEENGRGNFPPRFSGLQFPNYSSELNVNALELDDSALYLCASSAWRADTQYFGPGTRLTVL.

The chain carries TRBV28 and TRBJ1-5, with TRBD1 matching 7 bases. The CDR3 is made up of 18 amino acids. Unmatched junction bases numbered 19, after V lost 6 bases and J lost 5 bases. Germline-derived CDR1 and CDR2 are MDHEN and SYDVKM. The CDR3 DNA follows: TGTGCCAGCAGCTCCACCCGGTGGAGGGGGCGAGCGGATCAGCCCCAGCATTTT. Amino acids: CASSSTRWRGRADQPQHF.

The V call is TRBV7-9, the J call TRBJ1-1; TRBD1 might be the D (5 bases). Per germline, CDR1 SEHNR and CDR2 FQNEAQ (reference sequence). V lost 3 bases to trimming and J lost 5 bases, with 16 bases between them. The CDR3 runs 15 residues. The CDR3 nucleotides read TGTGCCAGCAGCTTTTCGGCCACAGGTGAAACTGAAGCTTTCTTT. Translated: CASSFSATGETEAFF.

The V call is TRBV24-1, the J call TRBJ2-7, with a tentative D call TRBD2 (5 bases). Germline CDR1 and CDR2: KGHDR and SFDVKD. The CDR3 totals 15 residues. V shed 1 base and J shed 3 bases, with 12 bases lying between them. The DNA for the CDR3 is TGTGCCACCAGTGATTTAAAGGGTGAGGGCTACGAGCAGTACTTC. The encoded protein is CATSDLKGEGYEQYF.

The genes are TRBV7-2 and TRBJ1-1; possibly TRBD1 for D (5 bases). CDR1 SGHTA and CDR2 FQGNSA come from the germline V gene. This CDR3 comprises 15 residues. Trimming shortened V by 5 bases and J by 2 bases, and 15 bases separated the two germline ends. As DNA, the CDR3 is TGTGCCAGCAGCCCATTTGGGACTTCAAACACTGAAGCTTTCTTT. Translating gives CASSPFGTSNTEAFF.

The V gene is TRBV3-1 (or the pseudogene TRBV3-2), the J gene TRBJ1-1; D unresolved. Germline CDR1 LGHDT, CDR2 YNNKEL (reference sequence). The CDR3 is 9 residues long. V was shortened by 4 bases and J by 8 bases, with 2 bases between the two germline ends. CDR3 nucleotides: TGTGCCAGCAGCCCAGAAGCTTTCTTT. It codes for CASSPEAFF.

The chain links TRBV27 to TRBJ1-2; the match to TRBD1 covers 7 bases. CDR1 is MNHEY, CDR2 SMNVEV, per germline (reference sequence). This CDR3 spans 14 amino acids. With V trimmed by 5 bases and J by 7 bases, 10 bases remained unmatched. CDR3 sequence reads: CASSTDRDEAGYTF. The CDR3 DNA sequence: TGTGCCAGCAGTACCGACAGGGATGAGGCTGGCTACACCTTC.

The gene calls are TRBV6-5 and TRBJ1-2; 12 bases map to TRBD1. The CDR3 runs 15 residues. Unmatched junction bases numbered 7, after V lost 5 bases and J lost 6 bases. Germline V gene sequence: CDR1 MNHEY, CDR2 SVGAGI. CDR3 sequence (DNA): TGTGCCAGCAGTCGGGGGGACAGGGGGCGAAATGGCTACACCTTC. This gives the protein CASSRGDRGRNGYTF.

This rearrangement joins TRBV5-1 to TRBJ2-1; 7 nucleotides agree with TRBD2. CDR3 length: 13 residues. Trimming at V came to 6 bases and at J to 6 bases, leaving 6 bases not matched to a gene. The germline CDR1 and CDR2 sequences are SGHRS and YFSETQ. CDR3: CASNSERGNEQFF. CDR3 DNA: TGCGCCAGCAACTCAGAGCGGGGCAATGAGCAGTTCTTC.

This clone was found a few times. V is TRBV19 and J is TRBJ1-1, with a weak D call TRBD1 (5 bases). The ends were cut back, 4 bases at V and 8 bases at J, with 14 bases in the middle. The CDR3 runs 13 residues. Germline V CDR1 and CDR2: LNHDA, SQIVND (reference sequence). The CDR3, as DNA: TGTGCCAGTAGTACTCAGGGAGGGCAGGAAGCTTTCTTT. Translation gives CASSTQGGQEAFF.

V and J are TRBV5-5 and TRBJ1-1; D may be TRBD1 (6 bases). Trimming left V 4 bases short and J 0 bases short, with 22 bases between. This CDR3 has 18 residues. The germline gives CDR1 SGHKS, CDR2 YYEKEE (reference sequence). The CDR3 region is CASSPGGGAKVMNTEAFF. For the CDR3, the DNA is TGTGCCAGCAGCCCTGGCGGGGGGGCTAAGGTCATGAACACTGAAGCTTTCTTT.

The rearrangement uses TRBV11-2 and TRBJ2-7; 7 nucleotides line up with TRBD1. Germline CDR1 and CDR2: SGHAT and FQNNGV. CDR3 size: 14 residues. Germline trimming cut 5 bases from V and 4 bases from J; bases unmatched to any gene: 8. CDR3 DNA: TGTGCCAGCAGCCCCCCAACGGGACAGTACGAGCAGTACTTC. Protein sequence: CASSPPTGQYEQYF.

V is TRBV19 and J is TRBJ1-2; 8 nucleotides match TRBD1. This CDR3 spans 15 amino acids. Trimming took 3 bases from V and 4 from J; bases not matched to a gene: 7. CDR1 and CDR2 (germline): LNHDA, SQIVND (reference sequence). The CDR3 bases are TGTGCCAGTAGTATGCGGACAGGGTTGGGCTATGGCTACACCTTC. It yields the protein CASSMRTGLGYGYTF.

V usage is TRBV11-2 and J usage is TRBJ2-7; 7 bases map to TRBD1. CDR3 length: 14 amino acids. With 2 bases clipped from V and 4 bases from J, the junction kept 5 bases outside the gene matches. The germline V gene encodes CDR1 SGHAT and CDR2 FQNNGV. The CDR3 is CASSLRGLKYEQYF. The CDR3 nucleotides are TGTGCCAGCAGCTTAAGGGGGCTTAAGTACGAGCAGTACTTC. Full variable domain (remainder filled in from reference TRBV11-2 and TRBJ2-7): EAGVAQSPRYKIIEKRQSVAFWCNPISGHATLYWYQQILGQGPKLLIQFQNNGVVDDSQLPKDRFSAERLKGVDSTLKIQPAKLEDSAVYLCASSLRGLKYEQYFGPGTRLTVT.

The V gene is TRBV28, the J gene TRBJ1-1, with a possible D match to TRBD1 (5 bases). Germline values: CDR1 MDHEN, CDR2 SYDVKM. The CDR3 consists of 14 residues. Trimming took 5 bases from V and 3 from J, leaving 13 bases between them. The CDR3 nucleotides read TGTGCCAGCAGTCGGGGGACTCGGCACACTGAAGCTTTCTTT. This sequence encodes CASSRGTRHTEAFF.

This clone was counted at least ten times. This chain links TRBV19 with TRBJ2-1; perhaps TRBD2 as D (6 bases). This CDR3 is 15 amino acids long. The V and J ends lost 3 bases and 3 bases respectively, with 12 bases between them. Germline CDR1 reads LNHDA; CDR2 reads SQIVND (reference sequence). CDR3 loop: CASSIGGLDYNEQFF. Written as DNA, the CDR3 is TGTGCCAGTAGTATTGGGGGACTGGACTACAATGAGCAGTTCTTC.

The chain employs TRBV18 and TRBJ2-7; the D gene is possibly TRBD1 (6 bases). The V end was cut by 3 bases, the J end by 3 bases, with 9 bases between. The V gene's germline CDR1 is KGHSH and CDR2 LQKENI. The CDR3 runs 13 residues. CDR3 sequence reads: CASSPDRYYEQYF. The DNA for the CDR3 is TGTGCCAGCTCACCGGACAGATACTACGAGCAGTACTTC.

The chain employs TRBV7-9 and TRBJ1-1; 8 bases are a match to TRBD1. CDR3 length: 13 residues. Trimming at V came to 7 bases and at J to 5 bases, leaving 6 bases not matched to a gene. The germline V gene encodes CDR1 SEHNR and CDR2 FQNEAQ (reference sequence). CDR3 residues: CASTTGGRTEAFF. The CDR3 DNA reads TGTGCCAGCACAACAGGGGGGAGGACTGAAGCTTTCTTT.

This chain joins TRBV6-6 and TRBJ1-6, with a tentative D call TRBD1 (6 bases). Germline CDR1 MNHNY, CDR2 SVGAGI (reference sequence). The V end was cut by 0 bases, the J end by 13 bases, with 10 bases between. The CDR3 covers 13 residues. The CDR3 DNA sequence: TGTGCCAGCAGTTACTCGAAGCAGGGGCCCCTCCACTTT. It codes for CASSYSKQGPLHF.